This T cell receptor beta chain was sequenced for a study of blood T cells in healthy people across ages. Looking at the study overall: About one barcoded beta molecule was captured per two T cells (by template switching).

Regarding the study as a whole: The percentage of naive T cells correlated strongly with TCR beta diversity.

For the second PCR, which ran for about 6 to 11 cycles, a sample-barcoded 5' primer and a J-beta primer mix were used. All cDNA molecules were each tagged by a template-switch adaptor with 12 random nucleotides. TCRdb re-derived calls from the 5' RACE reads in MiXCR, one entry per CDR3 protein. The sample comprises about 1.1 million distinct CDR3 sequences, around two fifths of which are singletons, and 10% to 15% rests with the top ten. This clonotype was recorded a few times. Its antigen is unknown. Whenever a sample was processed, at least 6.5 million PBMCs were isolated. The TCR was taken from a man in his late teens or twenties in good health. Source material: blood.

The CDR3 spells CASSPFSGALNVKLFF. The CDR3 DNA follows: TGTGCCAGCAGTCCATTTTCGGGGGCCCTAAACGTAAAACTGTTTTTT. This chain uses TRBV7-9 with TRBJ1-4, with D tentatively TRBD1 (6 bases). Looked up from germline, CDR1 is SEHNR and CDR2 is FQNEAQ (reference sequence). The CDR3 totals 16 residues. Between the trimmed V and J ends, which lost 6 bases and 10 bases, there was a span of 24 bases.